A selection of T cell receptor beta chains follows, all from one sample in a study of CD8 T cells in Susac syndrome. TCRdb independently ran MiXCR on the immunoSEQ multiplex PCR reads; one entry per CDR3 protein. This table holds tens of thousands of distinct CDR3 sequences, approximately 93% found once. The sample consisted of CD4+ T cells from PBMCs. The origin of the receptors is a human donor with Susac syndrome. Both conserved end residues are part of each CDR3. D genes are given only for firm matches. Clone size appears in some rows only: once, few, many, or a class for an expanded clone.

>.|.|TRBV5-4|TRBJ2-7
TGTGCCAGCAGCCCGGACGGTGTTCCCTACGAGCAGTACTTC
CASSPDGVPYEQYF
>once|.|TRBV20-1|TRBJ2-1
TGCAGTGCTCTCTCGGGGCGCGGTAGGGAGGAGCAGTTCTTC
CSALSGRGREEQFF
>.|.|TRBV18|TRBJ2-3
TGTGCCAGCTCATATCGACAGGACTGGAGGACAGATACGCAGTATTTT
CASSYRQDWRTDTQYF
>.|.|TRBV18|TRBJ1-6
TGTGCCAGCTCGAGCCAGGGGATGAATTCACCCCTCCACTTT
CASSSQGMNSPLHF
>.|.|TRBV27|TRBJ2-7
TGTGCCAGCAGTGCAGGGATAACCTACGAGCAGTACTTC
CASSAGITYEQYF
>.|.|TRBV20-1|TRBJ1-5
TGCAGTGCAAAAACAGGAGCCAATCAGCCCCAGCATTTT
CSAKTGANQPQHF
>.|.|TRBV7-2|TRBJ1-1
TGTGCCAGCAGCTTTAACAAATGGGCCGTGAACACTGAAGCTTTCTTT
CASSFNKWAVNTEAFF
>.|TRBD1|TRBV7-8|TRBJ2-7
TGTGCCAGCAGCTTAGCAGGGGGCCGCGAGCAGTACTTC
CASSLAGGREQYF
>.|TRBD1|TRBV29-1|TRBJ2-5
TGCAGCGTGGCACCTCAGGGGGCCTACCAAGAGACCCAGTACTTC
CSVAPQGAYQETQYF
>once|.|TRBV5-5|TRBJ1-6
TGTGCCAGCAGCAGGGATCCTCAGAATTCACCCCTCCACTTT
CASSRDPQNSPLHF
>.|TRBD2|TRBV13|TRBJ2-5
TGTGCCAGCAGCTCCTATAGCGGGGGGGCGGAGACCCAGTACTTC
CASSSYSGGAETQYF
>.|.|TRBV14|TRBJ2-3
TGTGCCAGCAGATACGGCACAGATACGCAGTATTTT
CASRYGTDTQYF
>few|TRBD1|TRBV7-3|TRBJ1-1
TGTGCCAGCAGCGGACAGGGGAACACTGAAGCTTTCTTT
CASSGQGNTEAFF
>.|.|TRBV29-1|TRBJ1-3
TGCAGCGTTGAAGTAGTGAACTCTGGAAACACCATATATTTT
CSVEVVNSGNTIYF
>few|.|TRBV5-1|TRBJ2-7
TGCGCCAGCAGCGATACGGACAGTTACGAGCAGTACTTC
CASSDTDSYEQYF
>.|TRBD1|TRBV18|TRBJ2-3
TGTGCCAGCTCACCATCACAGGGGAGCACAGATACGCAGTATTTT
CASSPSQGSTDTQYF
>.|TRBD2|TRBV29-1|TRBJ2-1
TGCAGCGTCGATCGACTAGCGGGGGGGTACAATGAGCAGTTCTTC
CSVDRLAGGYNEQFF
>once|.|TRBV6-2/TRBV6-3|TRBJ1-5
TGTGCCAGCAGTTACTCAGGGGGCAATCAGCCCCAGCATTTT
CASSYSGGNQPQHF
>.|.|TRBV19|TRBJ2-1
TGTGCCAGTAGTATCAGTGGGGTCGCCTACAATGAGCAGTTCTTC
CASSISGVAYNEQFF
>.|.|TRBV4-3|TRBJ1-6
TGCGCCAGCAGCCAAGCCCCCCAGCATTATAATTCACCCCTCCACTTT
CASSQAPQHYNSPLHF
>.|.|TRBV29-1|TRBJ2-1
TGCAGCGCCCTAGGAGGGGAGAGCTCCTACAATGAGCAGTTCTTC
CSALGGESSYNEQFF
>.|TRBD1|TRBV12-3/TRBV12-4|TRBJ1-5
TGTGCCAGCAGCCTGCAGACAGGGGGTCACAATCAGCCCCAGCATTTT
CASSLQTGGHNQPQHF
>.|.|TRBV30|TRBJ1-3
TGTGCTTATACCATGGGGGCTGGAAACACCATATATTTT
CAYTMGAGNTIYF
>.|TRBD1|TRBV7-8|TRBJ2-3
TGTGCCAGCAGCTTCTCGACAGGGTCGGATACGCAGTATTTT
CASSFSTGSDTQYF
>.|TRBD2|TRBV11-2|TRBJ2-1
TGTGCCAGCAGCTTTACTAGCGGGGGATACAATGAGCAGTTCTTC
CASSFTSGGYNEQFF
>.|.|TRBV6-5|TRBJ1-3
TGTGCCAGCAGGAAAGGGGGATCTGGAAACACCATATATTTT
CASRKGGSGNTIYF
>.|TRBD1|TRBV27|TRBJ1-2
TGTGCCAGCGCGTGGGACAGGAGGAACTATGGCTACACCTTC
CASAWDRRNYGYTF
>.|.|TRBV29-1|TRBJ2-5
TGCAGCTTCGCTCCTTGGGGGACCGGGGAGACCCAGTACTTC
CSFAPWGTGETQYF
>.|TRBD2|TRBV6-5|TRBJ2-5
TGTGCCACGGGGGGGCTAGCGGGGGAGACCCAGTACTTC
CATGGLAGETQYF
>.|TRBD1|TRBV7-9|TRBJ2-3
TGTGCCAGCAGCCCTAGGGGCCAGGGGGATTTAGATACGCAGTATTTT
CASSPRGQGDLDTQYF
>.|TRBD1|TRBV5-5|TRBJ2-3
TGTGCCAGCAGCCGAATCCGACAGGGGTACGCAGATACGCAGTATTTT
CASSRIRQGYADTQYF
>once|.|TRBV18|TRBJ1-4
TGTGCCAGCTCTGGAGGCCCTAATGAAAAACTGTTTTTT
CASSGGPNEKLFF
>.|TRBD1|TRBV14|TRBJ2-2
TGTGCCAGCAGCCAAGATTGGGGACAGGTGAACACCGGGGAGCTGTTTTTT
CASSQDWGQVNTGELFF
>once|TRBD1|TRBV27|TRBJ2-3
TGTGCCAGCAGTACAAGACAGGGCCCTAGCACAGATACGCAGTATTTT
CASSTRQGPSTDTQYF
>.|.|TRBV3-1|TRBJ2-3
TGTGCCAGCACACCCCGGGGTCCGTCGACAGGTACGCAGTATTTT
CASTPRGPSTGTQYF
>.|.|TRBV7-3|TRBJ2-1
TGTGCCAGCAGCTTAGGAGGGTCCCGTGTCCGTCCCTACAATGAGCAGTTCTTC
CASSLGGSRVRPYNEQFF
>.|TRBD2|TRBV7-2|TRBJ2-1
TGTGCCAGCAGCAGCGGGACCCAACGGGAGCAGTTCTTC
CASSSGTQREQFF
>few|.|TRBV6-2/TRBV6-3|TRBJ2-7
TGTGCCAGCAGTTTAACAGTCTCCTACGAGCAGTACTTC
CASSLTVSYEQYF
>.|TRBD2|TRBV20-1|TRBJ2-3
TGCAGTGCTGGAGACCGTGTAGCGGGGTCCTTGACAGATACGCAGTATTTT
CSAGDRVAGSLTDTQYF
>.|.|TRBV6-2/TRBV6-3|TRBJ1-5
TGTGCCAGCAGCCCTGACAGTTTTAGACAGCCCCAGCATTTT
CASSPDSFRQPQHF
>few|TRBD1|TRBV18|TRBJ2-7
TGTGCCAGCTCACCAAGGGGACAGTTCTACGAGCAGTACTTC
CASSPRGQFYEQYF
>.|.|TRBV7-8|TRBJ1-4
TGTGCCAGCAGCTGGGGGGGGCGCGGTGAAAAACTGTTTTTT
CASSWGGRGEKLFF
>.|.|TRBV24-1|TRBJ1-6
TGTGCCACCAGTGATGGGCGGAACAATTCACCCCTCCACTTT
CATSDGRNNSPLHF
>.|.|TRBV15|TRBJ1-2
TGTGCCACCAGCTCTTTCAGGGGCGACTATGGCTACACCTTC
CATSSFRGDYGYTF
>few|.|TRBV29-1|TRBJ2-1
TGCAGCGTTGAACGTGGTGAGGGACGCAATGAGCAGTTCTTC
CSVERGEGRNEQFF
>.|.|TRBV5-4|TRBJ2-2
TGTGCCAGCAGCCCCGAGGGTCGGGCGAACACCGGGGAGCTGTTTTTT
CASSPEGRANTGELFF
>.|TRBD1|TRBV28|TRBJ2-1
TGTGCCAGCAGTTTGGGACAGCCTAACAATGAGCAGTTCTTC
CASSLGQPNNEQFF
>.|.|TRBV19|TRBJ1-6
TGTGCCAGTAGCCTCACTCGGGACCTGGAGGATTCACCCCTCCACTTT
CASSLTRDLEDSPLHF
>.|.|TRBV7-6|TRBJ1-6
TGTGCCAGCAGCTTAGCAGGGGGCTATAATTCACCCCTCCACTTT
CASSLAGGYNSPLHF
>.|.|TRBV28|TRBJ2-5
TGTGCCAGCAGTTTCGCGTCGGGGAAGACCCAGTACTTC
CASSFASGKTQYF